This TCR beta chain came from a study of early T cells in non-severe SARS-CoV-2 infection. Using its own MiXCR run on the 5' RACE reads, TCRdb lists one record per CDR3 protein. This table holds nearly 95,000 distinct CDR3 sequences, 16% found once. Germline CDR1 SNHLY, CDR2 FYNNEI. The CDR3 consists of 14 residues. Trimming left V 6 bases short and J 1 base short, with 12 bases between. J is TRBJ1-1 and V is TRBV2; unclear D gene. The sequence was obtained from an adult who was a healthcare worker with PCR-confirmed SARS-CoV-2 infection or an uninfected control (not recorded which). The material was whole blood, obtained at baseline. CDR3 sequence reads: CASRVVGGNTEAFF. The CDR3 DNA is TGTGCCAGCAGGGTCGTGGGCGGGAACACTGAAGCTTTCTTT.